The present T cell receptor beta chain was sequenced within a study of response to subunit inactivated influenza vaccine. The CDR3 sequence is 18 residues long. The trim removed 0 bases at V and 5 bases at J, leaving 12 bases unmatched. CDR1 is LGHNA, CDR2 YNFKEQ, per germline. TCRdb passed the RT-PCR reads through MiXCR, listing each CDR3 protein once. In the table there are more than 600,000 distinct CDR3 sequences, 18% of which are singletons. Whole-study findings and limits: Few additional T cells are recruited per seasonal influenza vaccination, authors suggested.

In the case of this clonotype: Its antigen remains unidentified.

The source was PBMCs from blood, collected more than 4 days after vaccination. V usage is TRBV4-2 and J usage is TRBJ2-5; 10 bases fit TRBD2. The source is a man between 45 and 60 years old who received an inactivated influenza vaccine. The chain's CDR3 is CASSQDLEAGGPLETQYF. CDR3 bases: TGTGCCAGCAGCCAAGATTTGGAAGCGGGAGGGCCGCTGGAGACCCAGTACTTC.